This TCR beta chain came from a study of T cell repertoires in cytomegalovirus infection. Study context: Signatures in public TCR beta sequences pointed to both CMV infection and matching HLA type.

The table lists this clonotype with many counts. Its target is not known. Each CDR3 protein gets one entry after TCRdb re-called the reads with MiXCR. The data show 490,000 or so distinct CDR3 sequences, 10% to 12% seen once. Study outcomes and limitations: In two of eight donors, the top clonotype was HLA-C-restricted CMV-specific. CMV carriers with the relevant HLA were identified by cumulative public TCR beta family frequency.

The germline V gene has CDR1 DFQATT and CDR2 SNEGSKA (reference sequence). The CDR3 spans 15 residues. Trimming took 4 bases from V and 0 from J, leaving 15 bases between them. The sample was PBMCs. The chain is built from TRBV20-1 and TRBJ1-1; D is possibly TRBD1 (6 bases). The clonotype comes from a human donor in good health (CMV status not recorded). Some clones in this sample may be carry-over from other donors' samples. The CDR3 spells CSANPNRAVNTEAFF. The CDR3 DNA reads TGCAGTGCTAACCCAAACAGGGCAGTGAACACTGAAGCTTTCTTT.